Below, one TCR beta chain is given with its context. Germline CDR1 and CDR2: MNHNS and SASEGT. Trimming stripped 1 base from V and 6 bases from J, with 9 bases between. CDR3 length equals 13 residues. The data derive from a study of blood T cell repertoires in COVID-19. Overall study context: Some COVID-19 samples were acute and others convalescent; all came from the United States, Italy and Spain.

Per the study methods: Estimates of nucleated cell counts were drawn from the amplification of reference gene primers. Produced via immunoSEQ multiplex PCR; TCRdb's table is partial and in-frame only. The V and J calls and clone size were taken over from that table, and D and trimming were inferred from the DNA. The data show 200,000 to 250,000 clones, about 90% seen once. The chain couples TRBV6-1 to TRBJ1-2, with no clear D. This TCR was recovered from a man aged 40-49 years with active or convalescent COVID-19. The sample taken for sequencing was peripheral blood. The CDR3 DNA is TGTGCCAGCAGTGAAGGGGCAGGCAATGGCTACACCTTC. Protein: CASSEGAGNGYTF.